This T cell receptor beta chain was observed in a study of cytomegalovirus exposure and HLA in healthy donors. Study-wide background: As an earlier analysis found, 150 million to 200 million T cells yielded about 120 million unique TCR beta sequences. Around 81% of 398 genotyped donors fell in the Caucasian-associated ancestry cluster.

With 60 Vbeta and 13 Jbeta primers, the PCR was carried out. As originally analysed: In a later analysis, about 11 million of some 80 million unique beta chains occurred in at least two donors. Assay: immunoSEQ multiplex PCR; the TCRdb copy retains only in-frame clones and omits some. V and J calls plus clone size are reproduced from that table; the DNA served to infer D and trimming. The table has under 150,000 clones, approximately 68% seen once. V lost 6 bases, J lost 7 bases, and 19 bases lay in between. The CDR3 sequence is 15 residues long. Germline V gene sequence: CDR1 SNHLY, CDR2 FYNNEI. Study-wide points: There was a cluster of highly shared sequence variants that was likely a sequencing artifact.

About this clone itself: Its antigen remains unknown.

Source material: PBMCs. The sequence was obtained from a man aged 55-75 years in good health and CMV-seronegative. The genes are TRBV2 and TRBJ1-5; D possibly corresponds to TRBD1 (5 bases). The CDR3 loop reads CASRLNRGGLQPQHF. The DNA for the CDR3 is TGTGCCAGCAGGCTTAATAGGGGCGGATTGCAGCCCCAGCATTTT.